The clone carrying this TCR beta chain was seen just once. The antigen remains unidentified. Separate from the approximately 670-subject first cohort was the approximately 120-subject validation cohort, to which the donors belonged. Generated by immunoSEQ multiplex PCR, the TCRdb table keeps only in-frame clones and is missing some. The sample contains 200,000 to 300,000 clones, approximately 84% of which appear only once. The data are from a study of cytomegalovirus exposure and HLA in healthy donors. Notes on the study in general: Among TCR beta chains, those listed as cytomegalovirus-associated numbered around 160. Subsequent analysis of the 110 or so validation repertoires found a tendency for first-cohort TCR clusters to co-occur. It was reportedly the case that the classifier diagnosed cytomegalovirus status with high specificity and sensitivity.

The CDR3 totals 15 residues. The V gene end was trimmed by 3 bases and the J gene end by 5 bases; junction bases not matched to a gene: 7. Per the germline V gene, CDR1 is MNHEY and CDR2 is SVGAGI. Sequenced material: PBMCs. The rearrangement joins TRBV6-5 to TRBJ1-2; 9 nucleotides line up with TRBD1. The clonotype originates from a woman aged 25 to 39 in good health and CMV-seropositive. Written as DNA, the CDR3 is TGTGCCAGCAGTTATATCGCTGGGACAGGGTATGGCTACACCTTC. Its translation is CASSYIAGTGYGYTF.